This entry lists 3 T cell receptor beta chains sequenced from one sample in a study of shared clonotypes between healthy human individuals. Data came from immunoSEQ multiplex PCR; TCRdb stores just in-frame clones and leaves some out. The sample yields 2 million to 2.5 million clones, approximately 95% seen once. What was sequenced was naive CD4+ T cells from PBMCs. Subset given: CD45RA+ positively selected. These receptors all stem from a man younger than 35 in good health. Some clones in this sample may be carry-over from other donors' samples.

In this sample, this clone turned up once. The chain carries TRBV11-2 and TRBJ2-7; 7 bases line up with TRBD1. Germline CDR1 and CDR2: SGHAT and FQNNGV. V lost 5 bases and J lost 3; bases outside the gene matches: 10. CDR3 size: 15 residues. CDR3 loop: CASSTKGRTGYEQYF. The CDR3 DNA is TGTGCCAGCAGCACAAAAGGCCGGACAGGCTACGAGCAGTACTTC.

On this clone: The same CDR3 arises from other DNA sequences in this sample as well. The rearrangement links TRBV5-1 to TRBJ2-7; the D gene is possibly TRBD2 (6 bases). CDR1 is SGHRS and CDR2 is YFSETQ in the germline V gene. The CDR3 has 15 amino acids. V lost 0 bases and J 0 bases, leaving 10 bases between the germline ends. The CDR3 DNA follows: TGCGCCAGCAGCTTGGTTGGGGGGAGCTCCTACGAGCAGTACTTC. This sequence encodes CASSLVGGSSYEQYF.

The rearrangement joins TRBV6-5 to TRBJ1-2; no reliable D call. Germline CDR1 reads MNHEY; CDR2 reads SVGAGI. V was trimmed by 0 bases and J by 8 bases, leaving 13 bases between them. This CDR3 contains 14 residues. Here the CDR3 reads CASSYSRPVVGYTF. In nucleotides, the CDR3 is TGTGCCAGCAGTTACTCGCGGCCGGTGGTGGGCTACACCTTC.